Listed below are T cell receptor beta chains from one sample, sequenced in a study of shared clonotypes between healthy human individuals. Sequencing was performed with immunoSEQ multiplex PCR; in TCRdb, only in-frame clones are kept and a portion is missing. This table has about 2 million clones, less than 95% appearing once. Sequenced input: naive CD8+ T cells sorted from blood. All receptors derive from a man younger than 35 in good health. The CDR3 runs from the conserved cysteine through the conserved F or W. Clone size is stated in some rows and not others, as once, few, many or a class when expanded.

CASTLLASPLHF	.	TRBV5-4	TRBJ1-6
CASSPTGAEAFF	.	TRBV6-6	TRBJ1-1
CASSLRGYSSYEQYF	.	TRBV28	TRBJ2-7
CASSEATSYSNQPQHF	.	TRBV2	TRBJ1-5
CSVEKAGGVGNTEAFF	.	TRBV29-1	TRBJ1-1
CASSYGGPYNEQFF	.	TRBV6-5	TRBJ2-1
CASSYSWNTEAFF	.	TRBV6-5	TRBJ1-1
CAWSMGGSYNEQFF	.	TRBV30	TRBJ2-1
CASSTGTGFEDTIYF	.	TRBV19	TRBJ1-3
CAISEAISYQETQYF	.	TRBV10-3	TRBJ2-5
CAWSLGGSTQYF	once	TRBV30	TRBJ2-5
CASSLKRGIHNEQFF	.	TRBV11-2	TRBJ2-1
CASSEARLGTSVYEQYF	.	TRBV2	TRBJ2-7
CASSLVIGEETQYF	once	TRBV5-6	TRBJ2-5
CAAAGRETREQYF	.	TRBV6-1	TRBJ2-7
CASSGGQLSSYNEQFF	.	TRBV27	TRBJ2-1
CASSMGSSYNEQFF	.	TRBV19	TRBJ2-1
CAWTGSGNTIYF	.	TRBV30	TRBJ1-3
CASGGLMNTEAFF	.	TRBV6-5	TRBJ1-1
CASSTGGWGTQYF	.	TRBV25-1	TRBJ2-5
CASSSLFTGELFF	.	TRBV5-6	TRBJ2-2
CASSYLPGTGSYEQYF	once	TRBV4-1	TRBJ2-7
CASSFGTGDYTEAFF	once	TRBV5-1	TRBJ1-1
CASSTRLAGTYEQYF	.	TRBV4-1	TRBJ2-7
CASSGPSGGTIYNEQFF	.	TRBV7-8	TRBJ2-1
CAWSFSNTGELFF	.	TRBV30	TRBJ2-2
CASSLLARQMSSGNTIYF	.	TRBV7-8	TRBJ1-3
CASCPIGGGDSDTQYF	.	TRBV7-9	TRBJ2-3
CASSYVQPYQPQHF	.	TRBV6-6	TRBJ1-5
CASSQALPGNTEAFF	.	TRBV4-1	TRBJ1-1
CAASSYQETQYF	.	TRBV25-1	TRBJ2-5
CASSYGEGDTQYF	.	TRBV9	TRBJ2-3